The 23 T cell receptor beta chains below were found in one sample sequenced in a study of T cells in Graves' hyperthyroidism and ophthalmopathy. Authors of the study amplified TCR beta CDR3 regions from RNA transcripts. TCR CDR3 regions were first amplified by RT-PCR with HTBI primers. TCRdb reanalysed the multiplex PCR reads using MiXCR and keeps one entry per CDR3 protein. The repertoire has roughly 500,000 distinct CDR3 sequences, roughly 50% of them found once; the top ten carry about 20%. Material: peripheral blood or thyroid tissue (not recorded which). The source of these receptors is an adult woman with Graves' disease, either hyperthyroidism or ophthalmopathy (not recorded which).

This clonotype has just a few counts. A junction end diverges from the germline sequence, so it may reflect a read error. This sequence joins TRBV7-3 and TRBJ1-1; weak D call: TRBD1 (6 bases). CDR1 and CDR2 from the germline V gene are SGHTA and FQGTGA. CDR3 length: 15 residues. CDR3 region: CASSQGGRGNTEAFF. Written as DNA, the CDR3 is TGCGCCAGCAGCCAAGGGGGTAGGGGGAACACTGAAGCTTTCTTT.

Many counts were recorded for this clonotype. The chain is built from TRBV27 and TRBJ1-1, with D maybe TRBD1 (6 bases). Germline CDR1 reads MNHEY; CDR2 reads SMNVEV (reference sequence). CDR3 length equals 14 residues. Trimming took off 1 base at V and 3 bases at J, with 9 bases between the two ends. CDR3 in DNA: TGTGCCAGCAGTTTATTGCCAGGGGACACTGAAGCTTTCTTT. This gives the protein CASSLLPGDTEAFF.

The chain employs TRBV7-9 and TRBJ2-7, with TRBD1 identical over 7 bases. Germline trimming cut 5 bases from V and 0 bases from J; bases unmatched to any gene: 7. This CDR3 contains 15 residues. CDR1 and CDR2 (germline): SEHNR, FQNEAQ (reference sequence). CDR3 in DNA: TGTGCCAGCAGCCGAAGGGACAGTGGCTCCTACGAGCAGTACTTC. Protein sequence: CASSRRDSGSYEQYF.

This chain connects TRBV5-1 to TRBJ1-1; perhaps TRBD1 as D (5 bases). Germline V gives CDR1 SGHRS, CDR2 YFSETQ. The CDR3 runs 14 residues. Trimming pared 2 bases from V and 1 base from J, leaving 9 bases between. CDR3 DNA sequence: TGCGCCAGCAGCTTTTCACAGGCGAACACTGAAGCTTTCTTT. It is translated as CASSFSQANTEAFF.

Comments on this clonotype: A much larger clone lies a single base off, so this may be a read error. The chain has TRBV6-6 and TRBJ1-1; 9 nucleotides align to TRBD1. The CDR3 contains 17 residues. CDR1 and CDR2 from the germline V gene are MNHNY and SVGAGI (reference sequence). CDR3 nucleotides: TGTGCCAGCGGTTACCCGGGACAGGGCAGACTGAACACTGAAGCTTTCTTT. Protein: CASGYPGQGRLNTEAFF.

Turning to this clonotype: Since a much larger clone is just one base distant, this may be a read error. The V gene is TRBV5-4, the J gene TRBJ1-5; D might be TRBD1 (6 bases). The V gene lost 0 bases and the J gene lost 2 bases, with 15 bases spanning the gap. Germline loops: CDR1 SGHNT, CDR2 YYREEE (reference sequence). CDR3 size: 17 residues. The CDR3 nucleotides read TGTGCCAGCAGCTTGGAGGGGGGGGGTTGGGGCAATCAGCCCCAGCATTTT. Translation: CASSLEGGGWGNQPQHF.

The rearrangement uses TRBV14 and TRBJ1-1; no clear D gene. From germline, CDR1 is SGHDN and CDR2 FVKESK. V gave up 2 bases and J gave up 4 bases, with 8 bases separating them. CDR3 length equals 13 residues. The CDR3 coding sequence is TGTGCCAGCAGCCAACGTATAGGCACTGAAGCTTTCTTT. Translated, it gives CASSQRIGTEAFF.

This clonotype was seen a handful of times. CDR3 nucleotides: TGCGCCAGCAGTTCGACGGGACAGACCGCCTACGAGCAGTACTTC. Protein: CASSSTGQTAYEQYF. V is TRBV5-1 and J is TRBJ2-7; 7 positions match TRBD1. J gave up 2 bases and V 5 bases, and 10 bases lay outside the gene matches. Per the germline V gene, CDR1 is SGHRS and CDR2 is YFSETQ. This CDR3 contains 15 residues. The variable domain in full, with the rest retrieved from reference TRBV5-1 and TRBJ2-7, is KAGVTQTPRYLIKTRGQQVTLSCSPISGHRSVSWYQQTPGQGLQFLFEYFSETQRNKGNFPGRFSGRQFSNSRSEMNVSTLELGDSALYLCASSSTGQTAYEQYFGPGTRLTVT.

This clonotype occurred many times. The rearrangement joins TRBV5-5 to TRBJ2-7; D not certain. This CDR3 spans 15 amino acids. V was cut by 0 bases and J by 0 bases, with 10 bases left in between. Germline-derived CDR1 and CDR2 are SGHKS and YYEKEE (reference sequence). Written as DNA, the CDR3 is TGTGCCAGCAGCTTGGGGTTTGCGGCCTCCTACGAGCAGTACTTC. Translation: CASSLGFAASYEQYF.

This chain links TRBV25-1 with TRBJ1-5; TRBD1 aligns across 8 bases. The germline CDR1 and CDR2 sequences are MGHDK and SYGVNS. V lost 8 bases and J lost 6; bases outside the gene matches: 3. The CDR3 runs to 12 residues. CDR3 sequence: CASPGTGQPQHF. DNA of the CDR3: TGTGCCAGCCCGGGGACAGGTCAGCCCCAGCATTTT.

The chain combines TRBV19 with TRBJ1-1, with 10 bases matching TRBD1. V lost 8 bases and J lost 4; bases outside the gene matches: 16. CDR1 is LNHDA, CDR2 SQIVND, per germline (reference sequence). There are 17 residues in the CDR3. The CDR3 sequence: CASPSGRGQGVFTEAFF. For the CDR3, the DNA is TGTGCCAGTCCAAGTGGGAGAGGACAGGGGGTTTTCACTGAAGCTTTCTTT.

This clonotype was observed once. J is TRBJ1-2 and V is TRBV20-1; the D gene is possibly TRBD1 (6 bases). Trimming left V 1 base short and J 7 bases short, with 13 bases between. Per the germline V gene, CDR1 is DFQATT and CDR2 is SNEGSKA (reference sequence). There are 13 residues in the CDR3. This CDR3 reads CSARARGLGGYTF. The DNA of the CDR3 is TGCAGTGCTAGAGCCAGGGGATTAGGTGGCTACACCTTC.

In its sample, this clonotype was seen many times. The chain has TRBV16 and TRBJ1-3; no firm D call. Germline V CDR1 and CDR2: KGHSY, FQNENV. V was cut by 4 bases and J by 9 bases, with 10 bases left in between. This CDR3 has 12 amino acids. The DNA for the CDR3 is TGTGCCAGCAGCCCCCCGCGGGGCACCATATATTTT. Translated, it gives CASSPPRGTIYF.

CDR3 residues: CASRELAASSYEQYF. The CDR3 DNA reads TGCGCCAGCAGGGAGCTAGCGGCGAGCTCCTACGAGCAGTACTTC. The J gene is TRBJ2-7, the V gene TRBV10-2; 7 nucleotides match TRBD2. The CDR3 spans 15 residues. Unmatched junction bases numbered 8, after V lost 6 bases and J lost 0 bases. CDR1 and CDR2 from the germline V gene are WSHSY and SAAADI.

Ten or more counts support this clonotype. The CDR3 bases are TGTGCCAGCAGCCCGGGACAGGGGGACACCGGGGAGCTGTTTTTT. This codes for CASSPGQGDTGELFF. The V gene is TRBV7-9, the J gene TRBJ2-2, with 11 nucleotides matching TRBD1. Trimming removed 5 bases from V and 3 bases from J; junction bases left unmatched: 2. In germline, CDR1 is SEHNR, CDR2 FQNEAQ (reference sequence). The CDR3 contains 15 residues.

In this sample, this clonotype turned up many times. The J gene is TRBJ1-1, the V gene TRBV12-3 or TRBV12-4; unclear D gene. This CDR3 has 11 amino acids. V lost 7 bases and J 10 bases, leaving 13 bases between the germline ends. CDR3 coding DNA: TGTGCCAGCACCAGCTCCGTGGGAGCTTTCTTT. Translation gives CASTSSVGAFF.

The rearrangement joins TRBV7-3 to TRBJ2-2; D not resolved. The CDR3 is 15 residues long. V was shortened by 4 bases and J by 8 bases, with 17 bases between the two germline ends. CDR1 SGHTA and CDR2 FQGTGA come from the germline V gene. The CDR3 sequence: CASSYLTGSTGELFF. CDR3 DNA sequence: TGTGCCAGCAGCTACTTGACGGGCTCAACGGGGGAGCTGTTTTTT.

The chain uses TRBV28 and TRBJ2-7; 7 nucleotides agree with TRBD2. The CDR3 sequence is 13 residues long. Germline loops: CDR1 MDHEN, CDR2 SYDVKM. Trimming took 6 bases from V and 3 from J; bases not matched to a gene: 5. The CDR3 sequence is CASRPGTNYEQYF. DNA for the CDR3: TGTGCCAGCAGACCCGGGACTAACTACGAGCAGTACTTC.

This clonotype was observed a few times. The rearrangement links TRBV27 to TRBJ1-4; weak D call: TRBD1 (5 bases). V was trimmed by 10 bases and J by 5 bases, leaving 17 bases between them. The V gene's germline CDR1 is MNHEY and CDR2 SMNVEV (reference sequence). The CDR3 sequence is 14 residues long. The CDR3 bases are TGTGCCACCAGCCGGGGGGGAGGGAATGAAAAACTGTTTTTT. Translation gives CATSRGGGNEKLFF.

This clonotype has at least ten counts. The chain links TRBV9 to TRBJ2-2; TRBD2 agrees at 14 bases. Germline V gives CDR1 SGDLS, CDR2 YYNGEE. CDR3 size: 20 residues. The V gene end was trimmed by 3 bases and the J gene end by 3 bases; junction bases not matched to a gene: 13. Here the CDR3 DNA reads TGTGCCAGCAGCGGTCACCCGACTAGCGGGAGGGCCTCGGACACCGGGGAGCTGTTTTTT. It specifies CASSGHPTSGRASDTGELFF.

Ten or more counts support this clonotype. The rearrangement joins TRBV4-1 to TRBJ2-5; tentative D call: TRBD1 (6 bases). CDR1 MGHRA and CDR2 YSYEKL come from the germline V gene. This CDR3 comprises 16 residues. The germline V and J ends were trimmed by 0 bases and 5 bases, with 16 bases remaining between them. Here the CDR3 DNA reads TGCGCCAGCAGCCAAGATCGGGACACCCTCCAGGAGACCCAGTACTTC. This translates into CASSQDRDTLQETQYF.

The gene calls are TRBV20-1 and TRBJ2-5; a weak D match, TRBD1 (6 bases). Trimming stripped 7 bases from V and 4 bases from J, with 19 bases between. The germline V gene has CDR1 DFQATT and CDR2 SNEGSKA (reference sequence). This CDR3 is built from 14 residues. The CDR3 loop reads CSVPGQSGGETQYF. The CDR3 DNA sequence: TGCAGTGTCCCGGGACAATCTGGGGGAGAGACCCAGTACTTC.

This clonotype has a count of ten or more. The chain carries TRBV5-4 and TRBJ2-5, with D tentatively TRBD1 (5 bases). The germline gives CDR1 SGHNT, CDR2 YYREEE (reference sequence). The CDR3 has 16 residues. Trimming cost V 3 bases and J 5 bases, with 20 bases left between them. Written as DNA, the CDR3 is TGTGCCAGCAGCTCCGGGTGGGGCAGGGCAGCGGAGACCCAGTACTTC. It encodes CASSSGWGRAAETQYF. Together with reference TRBV5-4 and TRBJ2-5, the CDR3 gives the full variable domain: ETGVTQSPTHLIKTRGQQVTLRCSSQSGHNTVSWYQQALGQGPQFIFQYYREEENGRGNFPPRFSGLQFPNYSSELNVNALELDDSALYLCASSSGWGRAAETQYFGPGTRLLVL.